The sequence of this TCR beta chain was determined in a study of CD8+ T cells in alopecia areata. Treatment here: oral pan-JAK inhibitor, 5-10 mg twice daily. It was cDNA, reverse transcribed from extracted RNA, that served as the sequencing template. Some clones are missing from TCRdb's copy, which holds only in-frame ones; the method was immunoSEQ multiplex PCR. This table holds around 190,000 clones, 64% found once. With V trimmed by 4 bases and J by 0 bases, 7 bases remained unmatched. The germline V gene encodes CDR1 SGDLS and CDR2 YYNGEE. This CDR3 spans 17 amino acids. J is TRBJ1-6 and V is TRBV9; 7 nucleotides agree with TRBD1. The clonotype was recovered from a human donor with alopecia areata. Sample: CD4+ T cells sorted from blood, taken at week 4, from a patient treated with tofacitinib. CDR3 coding DNA: TGTGCCAGCAGCCCCCAGGGGGTCAGCTCCTATAATTCACCCCTCCACTTT. This encodes CASSPQGVSSYNSPLHF.